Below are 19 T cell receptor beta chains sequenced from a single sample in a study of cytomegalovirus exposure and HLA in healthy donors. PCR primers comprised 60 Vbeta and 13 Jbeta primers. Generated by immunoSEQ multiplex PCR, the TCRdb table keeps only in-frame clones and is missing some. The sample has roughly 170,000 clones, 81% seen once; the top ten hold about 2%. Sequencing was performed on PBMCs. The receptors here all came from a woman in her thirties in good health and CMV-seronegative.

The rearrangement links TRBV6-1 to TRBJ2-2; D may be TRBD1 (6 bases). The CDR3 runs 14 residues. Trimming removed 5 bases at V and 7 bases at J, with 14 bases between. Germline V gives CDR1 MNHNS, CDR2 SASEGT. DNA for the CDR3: TGTGCCAGCAGTAGGACAGACGGTCTCGGGGAGCTGTTTTTT. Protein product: CASSRTDGLGELFF.

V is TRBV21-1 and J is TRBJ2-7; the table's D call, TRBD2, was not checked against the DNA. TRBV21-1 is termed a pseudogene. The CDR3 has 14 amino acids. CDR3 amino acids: CASSKFYLAREQYF. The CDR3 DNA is TGTGCCAGCAGCAAATTTTACCTAGCGCGCGAGCAGTACTTC.

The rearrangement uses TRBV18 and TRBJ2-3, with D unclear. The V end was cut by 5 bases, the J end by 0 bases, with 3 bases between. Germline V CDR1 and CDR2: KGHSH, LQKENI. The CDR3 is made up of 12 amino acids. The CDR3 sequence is CASSTSTDTQYF. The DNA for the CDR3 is TGTGCCAGCTCAACTAGCACAGATACGCAGTATTTT.

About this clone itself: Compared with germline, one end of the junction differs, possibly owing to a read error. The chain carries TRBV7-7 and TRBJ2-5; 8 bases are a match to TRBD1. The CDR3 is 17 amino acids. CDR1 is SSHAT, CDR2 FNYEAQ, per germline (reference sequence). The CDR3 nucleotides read TGTGCTAGCAGCTTAGGTCTGGGGACAGGAGTTCAGGAGACCCAGTACTTC. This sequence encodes CASSLGLGTGVQETQYF. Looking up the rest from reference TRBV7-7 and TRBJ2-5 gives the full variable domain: GAGVSQSPRYKVTKRGQDVTLRCDPISSHATLYWYQQALGQGPEFLTYFNYEAQPDKSGLPSDRFSAERPEGSISTLTIQRTEQRDSAMYRCASSLGLGTGVQETQYFGPGTRLLVL.

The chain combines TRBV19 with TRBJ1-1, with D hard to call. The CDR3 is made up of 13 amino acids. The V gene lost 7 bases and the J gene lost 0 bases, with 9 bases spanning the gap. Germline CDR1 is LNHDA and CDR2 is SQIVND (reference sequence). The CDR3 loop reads CASTVGMNTEAFF. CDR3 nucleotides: TGTGCCAGTACGGTCGGTATGAACACTGAAGCTTTCTTT.

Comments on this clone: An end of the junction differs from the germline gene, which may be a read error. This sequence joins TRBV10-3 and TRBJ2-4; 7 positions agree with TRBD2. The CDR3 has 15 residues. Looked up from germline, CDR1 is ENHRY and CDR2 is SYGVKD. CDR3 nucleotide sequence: TGTGCCATCAGTGGGAGCACGGGGAGGGAGAACAGTCAGTACTTC. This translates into CAISGSTGRENSQYF.

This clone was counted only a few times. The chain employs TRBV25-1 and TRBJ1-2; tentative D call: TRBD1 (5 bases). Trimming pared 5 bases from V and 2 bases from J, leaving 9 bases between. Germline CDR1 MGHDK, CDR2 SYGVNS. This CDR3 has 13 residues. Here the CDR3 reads CASSFSGNYGYTF. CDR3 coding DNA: TGTGCCAGCAGTTTTTCAGGGAACTATGGCTACACCTTC.

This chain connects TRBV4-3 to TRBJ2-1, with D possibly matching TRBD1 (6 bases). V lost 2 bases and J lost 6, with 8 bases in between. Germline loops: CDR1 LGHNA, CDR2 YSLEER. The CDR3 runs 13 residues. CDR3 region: CASSQLQGNEQFF. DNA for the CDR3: TGCGCCAGCAGCCAATTACAGGGCAATGAGCAGTTCTTC.

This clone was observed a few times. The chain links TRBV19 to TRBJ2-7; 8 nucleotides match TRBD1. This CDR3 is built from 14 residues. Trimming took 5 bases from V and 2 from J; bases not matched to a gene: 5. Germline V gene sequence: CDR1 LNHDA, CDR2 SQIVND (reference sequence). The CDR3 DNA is TGTGCCAGTAGTGGGGGGACAGGAGCCTACGAGCAGTACTTC. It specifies CASSGGTGAYEQYF.

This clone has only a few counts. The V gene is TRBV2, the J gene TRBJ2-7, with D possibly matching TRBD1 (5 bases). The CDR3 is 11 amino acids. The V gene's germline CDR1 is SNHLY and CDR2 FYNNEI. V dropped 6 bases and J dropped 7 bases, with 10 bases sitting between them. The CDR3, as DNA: TGTGCCAGCAGGCAGGGTGCGGAGCAGTACTTC. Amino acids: CASRQGAEQYF.

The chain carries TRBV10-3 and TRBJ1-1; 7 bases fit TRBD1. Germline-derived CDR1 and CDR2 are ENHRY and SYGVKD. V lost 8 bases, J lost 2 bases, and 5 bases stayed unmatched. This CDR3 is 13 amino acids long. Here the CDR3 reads CAIHGTANTEAFF. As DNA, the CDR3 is TGTGCCATCCACGGGACAGCCAACACTGAAGCTTTCTTT.

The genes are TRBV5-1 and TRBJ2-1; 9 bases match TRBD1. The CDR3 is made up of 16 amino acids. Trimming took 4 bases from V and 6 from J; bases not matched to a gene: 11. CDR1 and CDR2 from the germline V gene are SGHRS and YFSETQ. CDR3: CASSLQPGQGSNEQFF. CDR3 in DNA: TGCGCCAGCAGCCTACAACCGGGACAGGGAAGCAATGAGCAGTTCTTC.

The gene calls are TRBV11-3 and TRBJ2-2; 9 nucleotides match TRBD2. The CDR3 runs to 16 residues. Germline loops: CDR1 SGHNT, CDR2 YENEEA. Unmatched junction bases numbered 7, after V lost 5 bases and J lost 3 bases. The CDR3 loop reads CASSPGSGGDTGELFF. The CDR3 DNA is TGTGCCAGCAGCCCCGGTAGCGGGGGAGACACCGGGGAGCTGTTTTTT.

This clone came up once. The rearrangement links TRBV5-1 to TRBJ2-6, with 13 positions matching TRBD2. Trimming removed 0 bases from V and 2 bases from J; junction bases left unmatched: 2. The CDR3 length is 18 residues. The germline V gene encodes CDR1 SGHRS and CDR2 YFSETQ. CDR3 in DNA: TGCGCCAGCAGCTTGGTAGGGACTAGCGGGACTGGGGCCAACGTCCTGACTTTC. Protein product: CASSLVGTSGTGANVLTF.

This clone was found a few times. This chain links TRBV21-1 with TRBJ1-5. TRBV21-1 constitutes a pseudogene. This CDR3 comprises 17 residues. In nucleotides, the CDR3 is TGTGCCAGCAGACCCCGAGGGGGGGCGGTGAGCAATCAGCCCCAGCATTTT. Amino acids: CASRPRGGAVSNQPQHF.

Here the CDR3 DNA reads TGTGCCAGCAGCCTAACAGGGGGGAACACAGATACGCAGTATTTT. This encodes CASSLTGGNTDTQYF. The chain has TRBV6-5 and TRBJ2-3, with 8 bases matching TRBD1. Germline values: CDR1 MNHEY, CDR2 SVGAGI. The CDR3 consists of 15 residues. V lost 6 bases, J lost 2 bases, and 7 bases stayed unmatched.

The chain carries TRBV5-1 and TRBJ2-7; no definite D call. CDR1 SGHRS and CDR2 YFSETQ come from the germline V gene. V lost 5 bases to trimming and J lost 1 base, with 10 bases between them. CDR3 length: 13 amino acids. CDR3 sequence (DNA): TGCGCCAGCAGGACACCTGGATCCTACGAGCAGTACTTC. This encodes CASRTPGSYEQYF.

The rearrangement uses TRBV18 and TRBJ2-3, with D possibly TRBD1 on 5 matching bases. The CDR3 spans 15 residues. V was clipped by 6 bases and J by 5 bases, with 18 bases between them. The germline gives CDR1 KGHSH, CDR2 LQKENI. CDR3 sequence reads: CASSPQGRAIDTQYF. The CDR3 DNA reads TGTGCCAGCTCGCCCCAGGGCAGGGCTATAGATACGCAGTATTTT.

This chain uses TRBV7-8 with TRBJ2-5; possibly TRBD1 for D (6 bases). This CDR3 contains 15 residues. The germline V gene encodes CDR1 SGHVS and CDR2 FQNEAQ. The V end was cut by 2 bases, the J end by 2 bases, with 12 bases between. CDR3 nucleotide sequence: TGTGCCAGCAGCTTAACCTGGACAGAGCAAGAGACCCAGTACTTC. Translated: CASSLTWTEQETQYF.